The sample holds a few counts of the clone carrying this TCR beta chain. Its antigen is still unknown. Synthesis of cDNA was performed by 5'RACE using 10-nucleotide random UMIs. MiXCR, applied by TCRdb to the 5' RACE reads, yields one record per CDR3 protein. The sample lists 20,000 to 25,000 distinct CDR3 sequences; approximately 15% were seen once. The sorted libraries involved the use of about 1 million CD4+ or CD8+ T cells. This CDR3 spans 12 amino acids. The V end lost 5 bases, the J end lost 1 base, and 8 bases lay between the germline ends. Germline assignment: CDR1 DFQATT and CDR2 SNEGSKA (reference sequence). This sample was taken from a study of neurological immune-mediated disorders. Study conclusions and caveats: Sharing of CDR3 amino acid sequences among expanded clones across subjects was absent, suggesting private repertoires in all groups. In HTLV-1-associated myelopathy, TCR clonal expansion was greatest, and in multiple sclerosis it was least, below healthy controls.

Sequences were obtained from CD8+ T cells from blood. The genes are TRBV20-1 and TRBJ1-1; no firm D call. The origin of this receptor is a woman between 18 and 30 years old with multiple sclerosis. The CDR3 DNA follows: TGCAGTGCTGAAGGGCCGAACACTGAAGCTTTCTTT. This gives the protein CSAEGPNTEAFF.